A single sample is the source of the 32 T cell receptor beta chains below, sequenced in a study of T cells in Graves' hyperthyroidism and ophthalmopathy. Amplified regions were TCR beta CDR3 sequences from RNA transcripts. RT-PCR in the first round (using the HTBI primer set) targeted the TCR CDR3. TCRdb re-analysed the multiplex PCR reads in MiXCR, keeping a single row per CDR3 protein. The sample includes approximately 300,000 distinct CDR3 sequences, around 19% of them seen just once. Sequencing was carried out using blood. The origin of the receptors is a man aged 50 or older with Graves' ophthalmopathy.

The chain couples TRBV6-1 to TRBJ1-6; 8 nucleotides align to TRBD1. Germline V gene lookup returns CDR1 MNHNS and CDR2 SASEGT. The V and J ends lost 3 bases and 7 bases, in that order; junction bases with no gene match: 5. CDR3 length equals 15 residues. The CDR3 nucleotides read TGTGCCAGCAGTGATCAACAGGGGGTAAATTCACCCCTCCACTTT. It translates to CASSDQQGVNSPLHF.

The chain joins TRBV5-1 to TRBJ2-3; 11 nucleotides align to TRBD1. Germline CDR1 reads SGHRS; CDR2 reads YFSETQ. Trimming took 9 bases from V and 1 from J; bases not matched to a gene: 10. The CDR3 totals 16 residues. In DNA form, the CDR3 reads TGCGCCACCGGTCCCGGACAGGGGGCCCGCACAGATACGCAGTATTTT. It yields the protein CATGPGQGARTDTQYF.

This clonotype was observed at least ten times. In DNA form, the CDR3 reads TGTGCCAGCAGTCCGGGGGTCCACTATGGCTACACCTTC. Amino acid sequence: CASSPGVHYGYTF. The V call is TRBV2, the J call TRBJ1-2; possibly TRBD1 for D (5 bases). Per the germline V gene, CDR1 is SNHLY and CDR2 is FYNNEI. This CDR3 is built from 13 residues. V was pared by 5 bases and J by 3 bases, with 10 bases between.

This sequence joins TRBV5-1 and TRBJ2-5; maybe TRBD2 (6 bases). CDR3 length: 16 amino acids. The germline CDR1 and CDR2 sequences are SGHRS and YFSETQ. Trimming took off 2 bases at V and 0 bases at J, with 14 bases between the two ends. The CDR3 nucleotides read TGCGCCAGCAGCTTCGCGGGACGGTCGTACCAAGAGACCCAGTACTTC. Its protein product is CASSFAGRSYQETQYF.

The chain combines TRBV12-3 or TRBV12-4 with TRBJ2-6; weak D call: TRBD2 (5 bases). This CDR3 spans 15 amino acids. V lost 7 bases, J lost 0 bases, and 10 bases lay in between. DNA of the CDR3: TGTGCCAGCACCCCCGGGGTCTCTGGGGCCAACGTCCTGACTTTC. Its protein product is CASTPGVSGANVLTF.

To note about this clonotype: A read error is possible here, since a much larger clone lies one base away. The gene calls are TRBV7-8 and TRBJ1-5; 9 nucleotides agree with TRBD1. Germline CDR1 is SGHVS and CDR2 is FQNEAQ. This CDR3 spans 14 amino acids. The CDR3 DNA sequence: TGTGCCAGCAGCGACGGGACAGGGTATCAGCCCCGGCATTTT. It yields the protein CASSDGTGYQPRHF.

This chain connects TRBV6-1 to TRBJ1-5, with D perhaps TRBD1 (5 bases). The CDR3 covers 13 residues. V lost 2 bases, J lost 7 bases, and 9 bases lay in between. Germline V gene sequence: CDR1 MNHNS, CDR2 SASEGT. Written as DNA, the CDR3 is TGTGCCAGCAGTGAACGGGGGGAACAGCCCCAGCATTTT. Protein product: CASSERGEQPQHF.

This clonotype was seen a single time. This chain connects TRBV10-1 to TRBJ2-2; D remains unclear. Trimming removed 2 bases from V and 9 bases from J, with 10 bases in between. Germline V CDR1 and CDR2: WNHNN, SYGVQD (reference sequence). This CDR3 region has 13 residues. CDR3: CASSEGPSRELFF. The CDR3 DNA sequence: TGCGCCAGCAGTGAGGGCCCGTCCCGGGAGCTGTTTTTT.

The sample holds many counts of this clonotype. In DNA, the CDR3 is TGTGCCAGCTCACCCCGGACTGATCAGCCCCAGCATTTT. Encoded protein: CASSPRTDQPQHF. The V gene is TRBV18, the J gene TRBJ1-5; no clear D. CDR1 is KGHSH and CDR2 is LQKENI in the germline V gene. This CDR3 comprises 13 residues. Trimming shortened V by 3 bases and J by 5 bases, and 8 bases separated the two germline ends. The variable domain in full, with the rest retrieved from reference TRBV18 and TRBJ1-5, is NAGVMQNPRHLVRRRGQEARLRCSPMKGHSHVYWYRQLPEEGLKFMVYLQKENIIDESGMPKERFSAEFPKEGPSILRIQQVVRGDSAAYFCASSPRTDQPQHFGDGTRLSIL.

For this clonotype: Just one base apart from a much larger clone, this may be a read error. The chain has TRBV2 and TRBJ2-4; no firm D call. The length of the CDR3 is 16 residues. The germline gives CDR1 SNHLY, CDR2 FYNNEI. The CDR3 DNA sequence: TGTACCAGCAGTGAAGCGCTTTGGGATGCCAAAAACATTCAGTACTTC. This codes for CTSSEALWDAKNIQYF.

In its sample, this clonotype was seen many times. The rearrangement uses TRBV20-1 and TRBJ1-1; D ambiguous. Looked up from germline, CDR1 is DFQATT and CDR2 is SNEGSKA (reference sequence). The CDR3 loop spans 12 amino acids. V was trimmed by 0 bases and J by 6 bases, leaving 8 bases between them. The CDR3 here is CSARDLTSEAFF. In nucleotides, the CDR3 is TGCAGTGCTAGAGATCTAACCTCTGAAGCTTTCTTT.

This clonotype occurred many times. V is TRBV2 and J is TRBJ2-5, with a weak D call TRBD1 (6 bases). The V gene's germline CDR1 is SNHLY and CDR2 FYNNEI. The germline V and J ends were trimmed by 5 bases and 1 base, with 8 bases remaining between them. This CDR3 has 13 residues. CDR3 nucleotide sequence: TGTGCCAGCAGTCGGGACACCCAAGAGACCCAGTACTTC. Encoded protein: CASSRDTQETQYF. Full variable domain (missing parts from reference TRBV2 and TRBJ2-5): EPEVTQTPSHQVTQMGQEVILRCVPISNHLYFYWYRQILGQKVEFLVSFYNNEISEKSEIFDDQFSVERPDGSNFTLKIRSTKLEDSAMYFCASSRDTQETQYFGPGTRLLVL.

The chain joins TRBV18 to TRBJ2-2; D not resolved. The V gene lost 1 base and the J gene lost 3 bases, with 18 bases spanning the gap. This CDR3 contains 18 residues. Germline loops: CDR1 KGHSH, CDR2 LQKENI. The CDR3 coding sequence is TGTGCCAGCTCACCACAGGGATTCGACCCAACCTACACCGGGGAGCTGTTTTTT. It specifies CASSPQGFDPTYTGELFF.

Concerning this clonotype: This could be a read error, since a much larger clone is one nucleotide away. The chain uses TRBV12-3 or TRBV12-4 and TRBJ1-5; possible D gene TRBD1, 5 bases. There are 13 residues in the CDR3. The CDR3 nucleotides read TGTGCCGGCAGTCGGGGGAAGGATCAGCCCCAGCATTTT. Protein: CAGSRGKDQPQHF.

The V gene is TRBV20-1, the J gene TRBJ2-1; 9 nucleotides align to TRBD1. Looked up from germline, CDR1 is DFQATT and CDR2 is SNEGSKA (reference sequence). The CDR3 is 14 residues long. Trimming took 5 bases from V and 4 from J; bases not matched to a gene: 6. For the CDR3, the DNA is TGCAGTGCTCCTCCGGGACAGGGATACAATGAGCAGTTCTTC. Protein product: CSAPPGQGYNEQFF.

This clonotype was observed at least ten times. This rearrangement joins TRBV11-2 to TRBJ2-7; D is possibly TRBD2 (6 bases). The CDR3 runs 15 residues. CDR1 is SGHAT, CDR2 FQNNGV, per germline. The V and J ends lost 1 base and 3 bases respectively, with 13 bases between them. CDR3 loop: CASSLVGGIYYEQYF. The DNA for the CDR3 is TGTGCCAGCAGCTTAGTTGGCGGGATCTACTACGAGCAGTACTTC.

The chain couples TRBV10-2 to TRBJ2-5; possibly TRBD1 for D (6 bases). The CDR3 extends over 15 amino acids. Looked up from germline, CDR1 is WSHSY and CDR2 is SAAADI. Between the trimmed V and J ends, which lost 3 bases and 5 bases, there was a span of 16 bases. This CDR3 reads CASSDPNRVRETQYF. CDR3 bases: TGCGCCAGCAGTGACCCCAACAGGGTCCGGGAGACCCAGTACTTC.

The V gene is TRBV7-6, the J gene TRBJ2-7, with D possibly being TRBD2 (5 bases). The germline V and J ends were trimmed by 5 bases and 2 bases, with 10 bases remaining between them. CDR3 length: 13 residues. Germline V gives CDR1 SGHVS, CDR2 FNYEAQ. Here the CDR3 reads CASSRSGTYEQYF. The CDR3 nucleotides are TGTGCCAGCAGCCGAAGCGGAACCTACGAGCAGTACTTC.

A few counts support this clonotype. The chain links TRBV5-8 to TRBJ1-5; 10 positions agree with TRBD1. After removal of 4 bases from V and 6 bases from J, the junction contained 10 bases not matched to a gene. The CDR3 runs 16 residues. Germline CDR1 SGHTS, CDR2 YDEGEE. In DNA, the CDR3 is TGTGCCAGCAGCCCCTTGTCCGGGACAGGGGTTCAGCCCCAGCATTTT. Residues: CASSPLSGTGVQPQHF.

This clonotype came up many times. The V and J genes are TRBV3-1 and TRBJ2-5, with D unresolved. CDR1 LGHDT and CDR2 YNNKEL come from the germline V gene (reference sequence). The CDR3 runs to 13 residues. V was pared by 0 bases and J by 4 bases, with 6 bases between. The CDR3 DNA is TGTGCCAGCAGCCAAGATCGAGGAGAGACCCAGTACTTC. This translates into CASSQDRGETQYF.

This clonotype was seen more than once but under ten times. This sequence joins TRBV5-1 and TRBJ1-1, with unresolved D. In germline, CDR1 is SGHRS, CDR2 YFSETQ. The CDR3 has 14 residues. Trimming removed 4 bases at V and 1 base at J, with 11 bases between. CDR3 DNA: TGCGCCAGCAGCCACGGACCAACGAACACTGAAGCTTTCTTT. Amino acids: CASSHGPTNTEAFF.

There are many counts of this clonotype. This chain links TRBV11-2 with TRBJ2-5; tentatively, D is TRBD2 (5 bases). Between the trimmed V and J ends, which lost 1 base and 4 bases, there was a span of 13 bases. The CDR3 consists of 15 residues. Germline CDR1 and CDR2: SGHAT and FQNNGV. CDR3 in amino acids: CASSLVSGVRETQYF. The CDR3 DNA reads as TGTGCCAGCAGCTTAGTGTCCGGGGTCCGAGAGACCCAGTACTTC.

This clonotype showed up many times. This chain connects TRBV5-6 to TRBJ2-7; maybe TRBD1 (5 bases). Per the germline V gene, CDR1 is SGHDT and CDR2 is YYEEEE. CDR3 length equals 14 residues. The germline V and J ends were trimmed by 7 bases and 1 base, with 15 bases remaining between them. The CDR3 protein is CASSPGSGSYEQYF. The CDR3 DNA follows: TGTGCCAGCTCACCAGGATCAGGGTCCTACGAGCAGTACTTC.

The DNA for the CDR3 is TGCAGCGTCTCAGGGGGATGGACAGATACGCAGTATTTT. Amino acid sequence: CSVSGGWTDTQYF. The gene calls are TRBV29-1 and TRBJ2-3, with 7 bases identical to TRBD1. Germline values: CDR1 SQVTM, CDR2 ANQGSEA. This CDR3 has 13 amino acids. V was pared by 6 bases and J by 3 bases, with 6 bases of the junction left unmatched.

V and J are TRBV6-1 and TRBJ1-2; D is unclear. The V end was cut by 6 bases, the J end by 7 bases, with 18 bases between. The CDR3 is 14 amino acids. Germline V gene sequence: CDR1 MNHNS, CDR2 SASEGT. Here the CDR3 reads CASSLTRPRGGYTF. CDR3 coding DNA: TGTGCCAGCAGCTTGACAAGGCCTCGGGGTGGCTACACCTTC.

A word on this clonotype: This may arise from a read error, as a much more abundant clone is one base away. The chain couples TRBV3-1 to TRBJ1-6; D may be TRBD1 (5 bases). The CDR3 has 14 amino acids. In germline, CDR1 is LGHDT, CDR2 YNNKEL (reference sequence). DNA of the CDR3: TGTGCCGGCAGCCCCGGGGGATATAATTCACCCCTCCACTTT. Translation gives CAGSPGGYNSPLHF.

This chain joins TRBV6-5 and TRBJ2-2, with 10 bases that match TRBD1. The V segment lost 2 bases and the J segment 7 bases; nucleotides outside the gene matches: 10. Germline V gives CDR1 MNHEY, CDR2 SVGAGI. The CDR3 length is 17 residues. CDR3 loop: CASSYTRDRGRGGELFF. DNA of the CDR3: TGTGCCAGCAGTTACACCCGAGACAGGGGGCGCGGCGGGGAGCTGTTTTTT.

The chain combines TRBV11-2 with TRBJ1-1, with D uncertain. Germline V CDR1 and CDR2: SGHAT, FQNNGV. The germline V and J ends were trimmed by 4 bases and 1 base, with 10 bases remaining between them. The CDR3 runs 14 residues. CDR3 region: CASSSFRGNTEAFF. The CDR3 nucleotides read TGTGCCAGCAGCTCCTTTCGAGGGAACACTGAAGCTTTCTTT.

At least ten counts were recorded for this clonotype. As DNA, the CDR3 is TGTGCCAGCAGTTTTGGGCGGGAGGGCACAGATACGCAGTATTTT. It codes for CASSFGREGTDTQYF. The chain uses TRBV12-3 or TRBV12-4 and TRBJ2-3; TRBD2 matches at 8 bases. This CDR3 contains 15 residues. The junction had 3 bases not matched to a gene; V was cut back by 3 bases and J by 1 base.

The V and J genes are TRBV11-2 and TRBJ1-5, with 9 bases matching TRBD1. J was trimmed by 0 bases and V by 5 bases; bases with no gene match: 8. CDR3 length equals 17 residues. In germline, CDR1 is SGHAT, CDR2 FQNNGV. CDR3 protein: CASSPGTGFGSNQPQHF. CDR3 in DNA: TGTGCCAGCAGCCCTGGGACAGGGTTCGGTAGCAATCAGCCCCAGCATTTT.

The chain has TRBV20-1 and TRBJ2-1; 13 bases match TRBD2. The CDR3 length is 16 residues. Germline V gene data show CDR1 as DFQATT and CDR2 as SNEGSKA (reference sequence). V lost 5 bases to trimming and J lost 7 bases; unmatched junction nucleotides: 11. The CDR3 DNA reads TGCAGTGCTGATGGGACTAGCGGGAACTCCAAGAATGAGCAGTTCTTC. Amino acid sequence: CSADGTSGNSKNEQFF.

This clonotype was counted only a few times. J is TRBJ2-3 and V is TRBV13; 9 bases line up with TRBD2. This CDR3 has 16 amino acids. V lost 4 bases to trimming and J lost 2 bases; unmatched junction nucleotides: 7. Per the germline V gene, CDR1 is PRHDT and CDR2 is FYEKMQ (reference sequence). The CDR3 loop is CASSSILAGYTDTQYF. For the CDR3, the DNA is TGTGCCAGCAGCTCGATTCTAGCGGGGTACACAGATACGCAGTATTTT.